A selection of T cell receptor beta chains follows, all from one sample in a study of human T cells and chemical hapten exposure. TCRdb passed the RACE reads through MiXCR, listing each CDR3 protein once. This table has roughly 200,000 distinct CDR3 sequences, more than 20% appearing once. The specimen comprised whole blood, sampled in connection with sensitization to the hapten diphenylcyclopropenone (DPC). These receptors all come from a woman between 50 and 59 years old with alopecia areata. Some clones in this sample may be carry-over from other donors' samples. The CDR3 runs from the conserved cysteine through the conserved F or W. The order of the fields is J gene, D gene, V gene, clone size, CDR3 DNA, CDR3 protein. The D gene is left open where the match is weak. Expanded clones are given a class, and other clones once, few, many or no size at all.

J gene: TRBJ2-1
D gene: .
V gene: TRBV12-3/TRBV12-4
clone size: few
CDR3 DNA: TGTGCCAGCACCCCGGGATCCTACAATGAGCAGTTCTTC
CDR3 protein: CASTPGSYNEQFF

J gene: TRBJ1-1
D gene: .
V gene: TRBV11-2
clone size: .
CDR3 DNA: TGTGCCAGCAGCTTAGCGGGGGGTGGGAGAGCTTTCTTT
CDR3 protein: CASSLAGGGRAFF

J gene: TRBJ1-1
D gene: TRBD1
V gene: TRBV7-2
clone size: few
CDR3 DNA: TGTGCCAGCAGCTTTCGGGACAGGTATAACACTGAAGCTTTCTTT
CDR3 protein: CASSFRDRYNTEAFF

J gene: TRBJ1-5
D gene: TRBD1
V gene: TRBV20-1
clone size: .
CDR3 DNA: TGCAGTGCTGGTGGGGGACAGGTTCGTACTAATCAGCCCCAGCATTTT
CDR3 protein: CSAGGGQVRTNQPQHF

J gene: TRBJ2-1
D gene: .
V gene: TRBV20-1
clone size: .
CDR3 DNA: TGCAGTGCTAGAGATTCCGGACCAAGCTCCTACAATGAGCAGTTCTTC
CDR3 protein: CSARDSGPSSYNEQFF

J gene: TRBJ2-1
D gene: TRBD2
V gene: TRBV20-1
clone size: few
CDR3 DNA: TGCAGTGCTAGGGCCGGGACTAGCGGGGTCTACAATGAGCAGTTCTTC
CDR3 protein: CSARAGTSGVYNEQFF

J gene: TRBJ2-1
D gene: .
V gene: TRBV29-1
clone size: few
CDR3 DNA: TGCAGCGTTGAAGAGTGGCTGGCCGATGAGCAGTTCTTC
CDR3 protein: CSVEEWLADEQFF

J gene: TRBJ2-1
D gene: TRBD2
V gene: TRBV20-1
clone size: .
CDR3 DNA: TGCAGTGCTATCCAACAAGCGGGAGGGAAGCAGTTCTTC
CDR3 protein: CSAIQQAGGKQFF

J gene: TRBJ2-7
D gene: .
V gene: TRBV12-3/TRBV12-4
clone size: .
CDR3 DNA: TGTGCCAGCAGTTTTGGTGGGAGTTTCGACGAGCAGTACTTC
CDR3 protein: CASSFGGSFDEQYF

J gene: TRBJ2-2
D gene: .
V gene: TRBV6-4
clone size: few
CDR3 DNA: TGTGCCAGCAGTCTACACAACACCGGGGAGCTGTTTTTT
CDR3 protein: CASSLHNTGELFF

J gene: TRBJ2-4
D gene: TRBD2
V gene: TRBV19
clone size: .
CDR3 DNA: TGTGCCAGTAGGGCGCGCTCCTCCGGGGGGGACATTCAGTACTTC
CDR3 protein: CASRARSSGGDIQYF

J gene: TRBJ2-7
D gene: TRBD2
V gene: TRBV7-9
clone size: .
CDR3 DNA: TGTGCCAGCAGCTTACTAGCGGGAGCCCACGAGCAGTACTTC
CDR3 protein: CASSLLAGAHEQYF

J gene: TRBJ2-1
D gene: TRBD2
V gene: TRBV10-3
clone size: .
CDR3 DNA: TGTGCCATCAGTGAGTCGATGGGGAGCGGGGTCTCCTACAATGAGCAGTTCTTC
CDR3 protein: CAISESMGSGVSYNEQFF

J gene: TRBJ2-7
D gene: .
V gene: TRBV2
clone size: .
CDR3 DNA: TGTGCCAGCAGTGATTTGGTGGACAGTAACTACGAGCAGTACTTC
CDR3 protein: CASSDLVDSNYEQYF

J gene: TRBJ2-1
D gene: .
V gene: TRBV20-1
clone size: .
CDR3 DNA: TGCAGTGCTAGAGTTTTGCGACTGAGTGTCAATGAGCAGTTCTTC
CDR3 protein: CSARVLRLSVNEQFF

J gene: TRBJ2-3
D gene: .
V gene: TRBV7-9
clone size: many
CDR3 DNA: TGTGCCAGCAGCTTAGCGCACGCCACAGATACGCAGTATTTT
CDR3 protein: CASSLAHATDTQYF

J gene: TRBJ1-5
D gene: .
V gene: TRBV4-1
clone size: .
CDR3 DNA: TGCGCCAGCAGCCAAGTCGGGGATCAGCCCCAGCATTTT
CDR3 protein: CASSQVGDQPQHF

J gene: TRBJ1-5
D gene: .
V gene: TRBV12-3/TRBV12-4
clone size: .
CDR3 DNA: TGTGCCAGCAATCGATATAGCAATCAGCCCCAGCATTTT
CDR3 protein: CASNRYSNQPQHF

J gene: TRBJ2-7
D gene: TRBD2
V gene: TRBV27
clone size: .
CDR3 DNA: TGTGCCAGCTCCGGGACTAGCGGTTACGAGCAGTACTTC
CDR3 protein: CASSGTSGYEQYF